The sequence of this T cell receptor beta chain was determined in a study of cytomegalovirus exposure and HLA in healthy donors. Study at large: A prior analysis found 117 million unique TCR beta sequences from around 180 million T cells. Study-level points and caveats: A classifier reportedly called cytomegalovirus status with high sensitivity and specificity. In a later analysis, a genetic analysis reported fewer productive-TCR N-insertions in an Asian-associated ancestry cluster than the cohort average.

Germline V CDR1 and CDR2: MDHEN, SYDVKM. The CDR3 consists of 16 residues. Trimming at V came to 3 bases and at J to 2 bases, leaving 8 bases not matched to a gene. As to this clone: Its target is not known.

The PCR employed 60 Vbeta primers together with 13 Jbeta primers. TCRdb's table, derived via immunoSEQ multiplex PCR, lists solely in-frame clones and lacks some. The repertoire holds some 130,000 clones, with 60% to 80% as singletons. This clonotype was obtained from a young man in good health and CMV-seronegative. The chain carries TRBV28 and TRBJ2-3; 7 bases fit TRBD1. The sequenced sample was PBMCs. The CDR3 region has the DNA TGTGCCAGCAGTTTGGTACAGGGGTCCCCCACAGATACGCAGTATTTT. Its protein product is CASSLVQGSPTDTQYF.